The 23 T cell receptor beta chains reported below all come from one sample, sequenced in a study of blood T cell repertoires in COVID-19. The method was immunoSEQ multiplex PCR; TCRdb's version includes in-frame clones alone and lacks a portion of them. This table holds around 100,000 clones, more than 75% found once. Sequenced sample: peripheral blood. Receptors originate from a human donor in a cohort sampled during active COVID-19.

This clone has just one count. V is TRBV3-1 (or the pseudogene TRBV3-2) and J is TRBJ1-6, with unresolved D. This CDR3 is built from 12 residues. Germline CDR1 LGHDT, CDR2 YNNKEL (reference sequence). Trimming shortened V by 1 base and J by 9 bases, and 4 bases separated the two germline ends. CDR3 region: CASSQAGSPLHF. The CDR3 DNA reads as TGTGCCAGCAGCCAAGCCGGTTCACCCCTCCACTTT.

The chain uses TRBV18 and TRBJ2-1; TRBD2 aligns across 9 bases. CDR3 length: 15 residues. Germline V CDR1 and CDR2: KGHSH, LQKENI. V was clipped by 1 base and J by 9 bases; unmatched bases: 7. The CDR3 nucleotides are TGTGCCAGCTCACCACTAGCGGGGGAATTGGGTGAGCAGTTCTTC. Its protein is CASSPLAGELGEQFF.

The chain uses TRBV9 and TRBJ2-7; D possibly corresponds to TRBD2 (7 bases). The germline gives CDR1 SGDLS, CDR2 YYNGEE. The V gene lost 4 bases and the J gene lost 3 bases, with 20 bases spanning the gap. The CDR3 loop spans 16 amino acids. CDR3 region: CASSPNEAGARYEQYF. CDR3 DNA sequence: TGTGCCAGCAGCCCCAACGAGGCGGGGGCGCGCTACGAGCAGTACTTC.

The rearrangement links TRBV6-2 or TRBV6-3 to TRBJ2-3; no clear D gene. Germline loops: CDR1 MNHEY, CDR2 SVGEGT. Between the trimmed V and J ends, which lost 2 bases and 1 base, there was a span of 13 bases. This CDR3 is 16 amino acids long. The CDR3 nucleotides are TGTGCCAGCAGTTACCTTGGGCTGGTAGGCACAGATACGCAGTATTTT. Translating gives CASSYLGLVGTDTQYF.

The rearrangement links TRBV4-3 to TRBJ2-1, with 7 bases identical to TRBD2. The CDR3 runs 15 residues. Losses at the gene ends were 0 bases for V and 3 bases for J; bases not matched to a gene: 2. CDR1 and CDR2 (germline): LGHNA, YSLEER. CDR3 region: CASSQDGGSYNEQFF. The CDR3, as DNA: TGCGCCAGCAGCCAAGATGGCGGGAGCTACAATGAGCAGTTCTTC.

On this clone: A junction end diverges from the germline sequence, so it may reflect a read error. This chain links TRBV5-1 with TRBJ1-2; 7 positions match TRBD1. This CDR3 has 14 residues. In germline, CDR1 is SGHRS, CDR2 YFSETQ. This CDR3 is CASSLVGTDTEGVF. CDR3 nucleotides: TGCGCCAGCAGCTTGGTGGGGACAGACACCGAAGGAGTCTTC. Full variable domain (missing parts from reference TRBV5-1 and TRBJ1-2): KAGVTQTPRYLIKTRGQQVTLSCSPISGHRSVSWYQQTPGQGLQFLFEYFSETQRNKGNFPGRFSGRQFSNSRSEMNVSTLELGDSALYLCASSLVGTDTEGVFGSGTRLTVV.

J is TRBJ2-5 and V is TRBV9; TRBD2 is a possible D gene (6 bases). The CDR3 is made up of 14 amino acids. Trimming stripped 0 bases from V and 3 bases from J, with 9 bases between. Germline V gives CDR1 SGDLS, CDR2 YYNGEE. The CDR3 loop is CASSVGVAEETQYF. The CDR3 bases are TGTGCCAGCAGCGTAGGTGTAGCGGAAGAGACCCAGTACTTC.

This clone was picked up a small number of times. The chain has TRBV7-2 and TRBJ1-1; 12 bases fit TRBD1. Per the germline V gene, CDR1 is SGHTA and CDR2 is FQGNSA. Germline trimming cut 3 bases from V and 7 bases from J; bases unmatched to any gene: 15. The CDR3 has 18 residues. CDR3 protein: CASSFFGLGTGGVSEAFF. CDR3 DNA: TGTGCCAGCAGCTTCTTTGGGTTGGGGACAGGGGGCGTAAGTGAAGCTTTCTTT.

V and J are TRBV5-1 and TRBJ2-5, with 10 bases aligning to TRBD2. The CDR3 extends over 17 amino acids. Germline CDR1 is SGHRS and CDR2 is YFSETQ. V lost 1 base, J lost 5 bases, and 11 bases stayed unmatched. The CDR3 sequence: CASSLRSGGASRETQYF. The CDR3 DNA sequence: TGCGCCAGCAGCTTGCGGAGCGGGGGGGCGAGTCGGGAGACCCAGTACTTC.

The chain combines TRBV27 with TRBJ2-1; unclear D gene. The CDR3 has 13 amino acids. Germline CDR1 and CDR2: MNHEY and SMNVEV (reference sequence). Trimming shortened V by 3 bases and J by 6 bases, and 9 bases separated the two germline ends. In DNA form, the CDR3 reads TGTGCCAGCAGTTTCTACTCGAGCAATGAGCAGTTCTTC. This sequence encodes CASSFYSSNEQFF.

V gene TRBV5-8 combines with J gene TRBJ1-2; 7 bases match TRBD1. The CDR3 sequence is 14 residues long. Looked up from germline, CDR1 is SGHTS and CDR2 is YDEGEE. The V segment lost 5 bases and the J segment 8 bases; nucleotides outside the gene matches: 12. CDR3 DNA: TGTGCCAGCAGAGATGCCGACAGGGTGAGGGGCTACACCTTC. Its translation: CASRDADRVRGYTF.

The chain uses TRBV4-1 and TRBJ2-1; TRBD2 matches 8 bases. V trimming: 1 base; J trimming: 15 bases; junction bases outside the gene matches: 5. This CDR3 spans 12 amino acids. The germline V gene encodes CDR1 MGHRA and CDR2 YSYEKL. CDR3 amino acids: CASSQVLADPFF. For the CDR3, the DNA is TGCGCCAGCAGCCAAGTACTAGCGGACCCGTTCTTC.

This clone was detected a few times. This rearrangement joins TRBV7-9 to TRBJ2-1; 9 positions match TRBD1. This CDR3 spans 15 amino acids. In germline, CDR1 is SEHNR, CDR2 FQNEAQ (reference sequence). V lost 3 bases and J lost 0; bases outside the gene matches: 0. DNA for the CDR3: TGTGCCAGCAGCTTGACAGGGGGCTCCTACAATGAGCAGTTCTTC. Its translation is CASSLTGGSYNEQFF.

The chain carries TRBV7-2 and TRBJ1-2, with TRBD1 matching 8 bases. V gave up 2 bases and J gave up 4 bases; unmatched junction bases: 6. There are 15 residues in the CDR3. The germline V gene encodes CDR1 SGHTA and CDR2 FQGNSA. CDR3 coding DNA: TGTGCCAGCAGCTTATGGGACAGGATAACCTATGGCTACACCTTC. Protein: CASSLWDRITYGYTF.

V is TRBV18 and J is TRBJ1-1; TRBD1 matches 9 bases. The V segment lost 3 bases and the J segment 0 bases; nucleotides outside the gene matches: 5. The germline V gene has CDR1 KGHSH and CDR2 LQKENI. The CDR3 length is 16 residues. This CDR3 reads CASSPGQGSMNTEAFF. Written as DNA, the CDR3 is TGTGCCAGCTCACCGGGACAGGGTTCCATGAACACTGAAGCTTTCTTT. Variable domain in full (rest from reference TRBV18 and TRBJ1-1): NAGVMQNPRHLVRRRGQEARLRCSPMKGHSHVYWYRQLPEEGLKFMVYLQKENIIDESGMPKERFSAEFPKEGPSILRIQQVVRGDSAAYFCASSPGQGSMNTEAFFGQGTRLTVV.

This rearrangement joins TRBV7-2 to TRBJ2-7; 9 bases align to TRBD1. This CDR3 is built from 16 residues. Germline values: CDR1 SGHTA, CDR2 FQGNSA. Losses at the gene ends were 1 base for V and 2 bases for J; bases not matched to a gene: 6. CDR3 residues: CASSLETGGYPYEQYF. The CDR3 region has the DNA TGTGCCAGCAGCTTAGAGACAGGGGGATACCCCTACGAGCAGTACTTC.

The chain has TRBV7-9 and TRBJ1-2, with unresolved D. CDR1 is SEHNR and CDR2 is FQNEAQ in the germline V gene (reference sequence). Between the trimmed V and J ends, which lost 4 bases and 4 bases, there was a span of 16 bases. The length of the CDR3 is 15 residues. Written as DNA, the CDR3 is TGTGCCAGCAGCTCCCTTGTTGTTCCCGGCTATGGCTACACCTTC. Translated: CASSSLVVPGYGYTF.

This sequence joins TRBV2 and TRBJ1-1; D is unclear. V dropped 8 bases and J dropped 2 bases, with 9 bases sitting between them. Germline-derived CDR1 and CDR2 are SNHLY and FYNNEI. The CDR3 has 12 amino acids. The CDR3 DNA follows: TGTGCCAGCGGCAAACTAAACACTGAAGCTTTCTTT. Protein sequence: CASGKLNTEAFF.

The chain is built from TRBV6-5 and TRBJ1-5, with D possibly matching TRBD1 (6 bases). Trimming removed 4 bases from V and 4 bases from J, with 14 bases in between. The CDR3 sequence is 15 residues long. Germline loops: CDR1 MNHEY, CDR2 SVGAGI. CDR3 protein: CASSLRLGQNQPQHF. DNA for the CDR3: TGTGCCAGCAGTTTGAGGCTGGGACAAAATCAGCCCCAGCATTTT.

The genes are TRBV5-1 and TRBJ1-2; D gene uncertain. Germline assignment: CDR1 SGHRS and CDR2 YFSETQ. Trimming pared 4 bases from V and 1 base from J, leaving 14 bases between. There are 15 residues in the CDR3. The CDR3 bases are TGCGCCAGCAGCCCTGAGCGGGCCAGTAACTATGGCTACACCTTC. The encoded protein is CASSPERASNYGYTF.

The chain uses TRBV5-1 and TRBJ1-6, with 9 bases aligning to TRBD1. Germline CDR1 SGHRS, CDR2 YFSETQ. Trimming cost V 4 bases and J 9 bases; bases outside gene matches: 8. The CDR3 is 15 residues long. The CDR3, as DNA: TGCGCCAGCAGCCCGGTGGGACAGGGACGTTCACCCCTCCACTTT. It translates to CASSPVGQGRSPLHF.

This sequence joins TRBV6-2 or TRBV6-3 and TRBJ1-1; D perhaps matches TRBD1 (5 bases). V was pared by 5 bases and J by 7 bases, with 20 bases between. Germline V CDR1 and CDR2: MNHEY, SVGEGT. The CDR3 spans 15 residues. The CDR3 DNA reads TGTGCCAGCAGTCCGGCAGGGTCGGTCAAAGGTGAAGCTTTCTTT. This encodes CASSPAGSVKGEAFF.

This clone is a singleton in its sample. The chain joins TRBV15 to TRBJ1-5, with unresolved D. This CDR3 contains 12 residues. The V and J ends lost 8 bases and 4 bases respectively, with 9 bases between them. CDR1 is LNHNV and CDR2 is YYDKDF in the germline V gene (reference sequence). The CDR3 here is CATSRTNQPQHF. The CDR3 DNA reads TGTGCCACCTCCCGTACAAATCAGCCCCAGCATTTT.